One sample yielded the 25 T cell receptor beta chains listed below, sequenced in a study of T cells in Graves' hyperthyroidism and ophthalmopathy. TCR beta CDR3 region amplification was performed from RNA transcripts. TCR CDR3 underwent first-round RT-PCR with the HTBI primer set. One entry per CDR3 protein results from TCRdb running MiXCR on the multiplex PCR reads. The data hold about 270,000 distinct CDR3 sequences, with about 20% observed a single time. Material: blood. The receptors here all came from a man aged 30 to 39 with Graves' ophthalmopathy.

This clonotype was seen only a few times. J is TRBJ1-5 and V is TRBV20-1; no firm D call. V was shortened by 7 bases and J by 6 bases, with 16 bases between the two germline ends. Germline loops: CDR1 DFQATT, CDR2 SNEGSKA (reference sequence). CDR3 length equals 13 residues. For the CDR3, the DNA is TGCAGTGTACGAAAAGGGCCGGGTCAGCCCCAGCATTTT. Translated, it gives CSVRKGPGQPQHF.

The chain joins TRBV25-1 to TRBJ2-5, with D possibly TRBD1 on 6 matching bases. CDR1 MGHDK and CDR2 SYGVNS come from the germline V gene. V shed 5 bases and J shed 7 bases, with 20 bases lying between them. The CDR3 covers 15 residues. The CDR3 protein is CASSPRTGNGVTQYF. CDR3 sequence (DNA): TGTGCCAGCAGTCCTCGCACAGGGAACGGGGTGACCCAGTACTTC. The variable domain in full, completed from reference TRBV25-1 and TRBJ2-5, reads EADIYQTPRYLVIGTGKKITLECSQTMGHDKMYWYQQDPGMELHLIHYSYGVNSTEKGDLSSESTVSRIRTEHFPLTLESARPSHTSQYLCASSPRTGNGVTQYFGPGTRLLVL.

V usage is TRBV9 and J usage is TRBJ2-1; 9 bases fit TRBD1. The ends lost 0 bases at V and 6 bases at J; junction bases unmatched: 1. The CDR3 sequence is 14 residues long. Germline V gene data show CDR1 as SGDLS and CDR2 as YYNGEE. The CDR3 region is CASSVGDRANEQFF. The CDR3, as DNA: TGTGCCAGCAGCGTAGGGGACAGGGCCAATGAGCAGTTCTTC. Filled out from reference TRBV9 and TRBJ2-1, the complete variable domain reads DSGVTQTPKHLITATGQRVTLRCSPRSGDLSVYWYQQSLDQGLQFLIQYYNGEERAKGNILERFSAQQFPDLHSELNLSSLELGDSALYFCASSVGDRANEQFFGPGTRLTVL.

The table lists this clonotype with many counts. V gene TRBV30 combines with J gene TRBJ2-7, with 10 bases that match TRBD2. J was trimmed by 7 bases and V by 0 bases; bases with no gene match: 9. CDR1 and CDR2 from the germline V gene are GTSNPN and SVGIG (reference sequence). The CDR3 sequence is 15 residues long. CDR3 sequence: CAWSVGLAGVEEQYF. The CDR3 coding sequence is TGTGCCTGGAGTGTTGGCCTAGCGGGAGTAGAAGAGCAGTACTTC.

The CDR3 sequence: CASSEPRGDEQYF. CDR3 coding DNA: TGCGCCAGCAGTGAGCCCCGGGGGGACGAGCAGTACTTC. The chain recombines TRBV10-2 with TRBJ2-7; 7 bases align to TRBD2. Germline lookup yields CDR1 WSHSY and CDR2 SAAADI. The ends lost 2 bases at V and 5 bases at J; junction bases unmatched: 3. This CDR3 contains 13 residues.

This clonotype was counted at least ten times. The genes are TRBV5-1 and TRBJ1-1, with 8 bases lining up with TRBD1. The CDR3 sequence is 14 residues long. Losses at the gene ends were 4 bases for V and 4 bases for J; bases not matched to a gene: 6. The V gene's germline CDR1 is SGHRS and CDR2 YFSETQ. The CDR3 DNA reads TGCGCCAGCAGCCTTCGGACAGGGATCACTGAAGCTTTCTTT. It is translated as CASSLRTGITEAFF. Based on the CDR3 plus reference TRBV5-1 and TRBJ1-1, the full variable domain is KAGVTQTPRYLIKTRGQQVTLSCSPISGHRSVSWYQQTPGQGLQFLFEYFSETQRNKGNFPGRFSGRQFSNSRSEMNVSTLELGDSALYLCASSLRTGITEAFFGQGTRLTVV.

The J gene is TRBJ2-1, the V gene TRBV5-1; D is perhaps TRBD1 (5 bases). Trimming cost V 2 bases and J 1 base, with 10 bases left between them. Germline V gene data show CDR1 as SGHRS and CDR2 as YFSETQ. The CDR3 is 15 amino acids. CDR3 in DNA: TGCGCCAGCAGCTTTGCAGGGCCGTCCTACAATGAGCAGTTCTTC. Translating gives CASSFAGPSYNEQFF.

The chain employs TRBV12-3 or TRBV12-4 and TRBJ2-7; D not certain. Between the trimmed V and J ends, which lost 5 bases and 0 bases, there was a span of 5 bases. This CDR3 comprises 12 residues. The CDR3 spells CASSEFSYEQYF. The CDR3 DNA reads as TGTGCCAGCAGTGAGTTCTCCTACGAGCAGTACTTC.

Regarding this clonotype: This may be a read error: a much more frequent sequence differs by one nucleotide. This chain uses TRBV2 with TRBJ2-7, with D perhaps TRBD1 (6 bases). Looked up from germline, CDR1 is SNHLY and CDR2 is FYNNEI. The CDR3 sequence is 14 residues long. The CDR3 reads CASSEQGTHYKQYF. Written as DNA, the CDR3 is TGTGCCAGCAGTGAGCAAGGGACACACTACAAGCAGTACTTC.

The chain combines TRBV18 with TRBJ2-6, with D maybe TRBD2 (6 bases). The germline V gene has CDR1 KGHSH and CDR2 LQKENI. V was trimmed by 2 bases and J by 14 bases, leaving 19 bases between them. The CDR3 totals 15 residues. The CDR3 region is CASSPRLEVVTLLTF. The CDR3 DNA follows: TGTGCCAGCTCACCAAGACTAGAGGTTGTCACTCTCCTGACTTTC.

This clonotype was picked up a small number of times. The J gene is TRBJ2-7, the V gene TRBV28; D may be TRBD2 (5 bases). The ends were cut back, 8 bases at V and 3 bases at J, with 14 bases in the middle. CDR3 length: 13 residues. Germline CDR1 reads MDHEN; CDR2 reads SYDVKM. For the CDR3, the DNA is TGTGCCAGCCATCGGACGGCGGGCTACGAGCAGTACTTC. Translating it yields CASHRTAGYEQYF.

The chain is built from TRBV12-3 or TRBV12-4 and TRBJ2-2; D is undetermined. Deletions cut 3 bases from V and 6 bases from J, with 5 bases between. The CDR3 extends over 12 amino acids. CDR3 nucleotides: TGTGCCAGCAGTTTCCTGTCCGGGGAGCTGTTTTTT. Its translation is CASSFLSGELFF.

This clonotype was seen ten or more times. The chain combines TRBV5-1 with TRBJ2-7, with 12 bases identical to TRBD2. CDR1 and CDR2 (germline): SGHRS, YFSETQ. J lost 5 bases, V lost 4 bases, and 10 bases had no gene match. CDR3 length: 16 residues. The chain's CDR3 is CASSLPPSGRANEQYF. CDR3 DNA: TGCGCCAGCAGCCTCCCTCCTAGCGGGAGGGCCAACGAGCAGTACTTC.

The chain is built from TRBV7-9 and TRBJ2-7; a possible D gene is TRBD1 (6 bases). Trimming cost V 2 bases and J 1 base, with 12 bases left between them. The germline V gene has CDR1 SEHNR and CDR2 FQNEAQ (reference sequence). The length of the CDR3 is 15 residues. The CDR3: CASSLIGQKSYEQYF. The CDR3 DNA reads TGTGCCAGCAGCTTAATAGGACAGAAGTCCTACGAGCAGTACTTC.

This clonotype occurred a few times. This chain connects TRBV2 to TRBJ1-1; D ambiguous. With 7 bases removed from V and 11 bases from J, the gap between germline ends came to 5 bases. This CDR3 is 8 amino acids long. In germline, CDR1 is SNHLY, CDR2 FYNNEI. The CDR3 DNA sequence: TGTGCCAGCAATCTCGCTTTCTTT. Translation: CASNLAFF.

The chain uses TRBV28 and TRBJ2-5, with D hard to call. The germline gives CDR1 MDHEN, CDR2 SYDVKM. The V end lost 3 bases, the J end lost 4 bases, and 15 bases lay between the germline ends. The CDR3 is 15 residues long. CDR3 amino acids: CASSFSPKGGETQYF. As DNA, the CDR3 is TGTGCCAGCAGTTTCTCACCCAAGGGTGGAGAGACCCAGTACTTC.

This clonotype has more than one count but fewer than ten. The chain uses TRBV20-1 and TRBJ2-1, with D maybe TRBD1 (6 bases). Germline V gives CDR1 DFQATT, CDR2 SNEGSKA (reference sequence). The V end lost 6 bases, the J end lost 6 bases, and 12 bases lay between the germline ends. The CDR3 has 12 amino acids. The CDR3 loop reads CSAPTGINEQFF. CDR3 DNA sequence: TGCAGTGCACCCACAGGGATCAATGAGCAGTTCTTC.

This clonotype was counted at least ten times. CDR3 DNA: TGCGCCAGCATGCTGAAGGGGGACTCCCGCACAGATACGCAGTATTTT. Protein sequence: CASMLKGDSRTDTQYF. This chain joins TRBV5-1 and TRBJ2-3; D is possibly TRBD1 or TRBD2 (6 bases each). Germline V gives CDR1 SGHRS, CDR2 YFSETQ. The ends were cut back, 6 bases at V and 1 base at J, with 18 bases in the middle. CDR3 size: 16 residues.

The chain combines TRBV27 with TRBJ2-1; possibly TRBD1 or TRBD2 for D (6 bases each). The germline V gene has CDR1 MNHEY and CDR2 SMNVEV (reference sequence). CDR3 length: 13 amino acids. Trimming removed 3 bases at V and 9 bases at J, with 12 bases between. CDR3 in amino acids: CASSFGGQGEQFF. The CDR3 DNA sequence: TGTGCCAGCAGTTTTGGGGGGCAGGGTGAGCAGTTCTTC.

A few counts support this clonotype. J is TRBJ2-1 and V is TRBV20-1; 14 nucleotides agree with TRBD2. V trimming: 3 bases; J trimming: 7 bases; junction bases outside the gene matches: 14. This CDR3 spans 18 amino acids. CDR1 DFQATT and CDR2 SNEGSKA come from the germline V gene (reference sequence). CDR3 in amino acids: CSARQFRRGTSGSNEQFF. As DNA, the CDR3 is TGCAGTGCTAGGCAATTCAGGAGGGGGACTAGCGGGAGTAATGAGCAGTTCTTC.

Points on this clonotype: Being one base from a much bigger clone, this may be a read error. The CDR3 spells CASSYSGRNYGHTF. Written as DNA, the CDR3 is TGTGCCAGCAGTTACTCGGGCCGAAACTATGGCCACACCTTC. The chain combines TRBV6-2 or TRBV6-3 with TRBJ1-2; D ambiguous. The germline V gene encodes CDR1 MNHEY and CDR2 SVGEGT. The CDR3 sequence is 14 residues long.

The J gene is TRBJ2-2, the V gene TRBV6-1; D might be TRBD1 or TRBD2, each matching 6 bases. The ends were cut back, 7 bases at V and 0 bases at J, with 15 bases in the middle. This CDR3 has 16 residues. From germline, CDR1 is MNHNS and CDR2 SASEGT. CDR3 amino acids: CASTPQGGTNTGELFF. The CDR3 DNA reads TGTGCCAGCACCCCACAGGGCGGGACGAACACCGGGGAGCTGTTTTTT.

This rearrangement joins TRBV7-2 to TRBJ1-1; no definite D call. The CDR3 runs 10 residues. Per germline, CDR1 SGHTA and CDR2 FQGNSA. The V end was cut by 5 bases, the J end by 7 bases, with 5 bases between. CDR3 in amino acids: CASSQIEAFF. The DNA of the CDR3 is TGTGCCAGCAGCCAAATTGAAGCTTTCTTT. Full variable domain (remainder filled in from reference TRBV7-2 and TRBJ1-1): GAGVSQSPSNKVTEKGKDVELRCDPISGHTALYWYRQSLGQGLEFLIYFQGNSAPDKSGLPSDRFSAERTGGSVSTLTIQRTQQEDSAVYLCASSQIEAFFGQGTRLTVV.

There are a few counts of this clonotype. The CDR3 sequence is CASSTTGIETQYF. The CDR3 nucleotides are TGCGCCAGCAGCACTACAGGGATAGAGACCCAGTACTTC. The genes are TRBV5-1 and TRBJ2-5, with D perhaps matching TRBD1 (6 bases). CDR3 length: 13 amino acids. Germline CDR1 reads SGHRS; CDR2 reads YFSETQ. The V and J ends lost 4 bases and 4 bases respectively, with 11 bases between them.

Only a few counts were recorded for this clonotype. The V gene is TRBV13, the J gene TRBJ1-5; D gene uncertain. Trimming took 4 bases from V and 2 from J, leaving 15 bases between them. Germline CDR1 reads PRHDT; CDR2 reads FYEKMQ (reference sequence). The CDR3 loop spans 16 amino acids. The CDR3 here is CASSSRQLSGNQPQHF. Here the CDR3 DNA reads TGTGCCAGCAGCTCGAGACAATTATCGGGCAATCAGCCCCAGCATTTT.